This T cell receptor (beta chain) was retrieved from a study of blood T cell repertoires in COVID-19. Study context: The analysed material was cDNA or gDNA that came from T cells, B-cell-depleted T cells, or PBMCs.

V shed 6 bases and J shed 4 bases, with 25 bases lying between them. Germline CDR1 MDHEN, CDR2 SYDVKM. This CDR3 has 19 amino acids. Per the original data handling: Using reference gene primer amplification, nucleated cell counts were estimated. The data were produced by immunoSEQ multiplex PCR, yet TCRdb's version contains in-frame clones alone and is incomplete. The V and J calls and clone size were taken over from that table, and D and trimming were inferred from the DNA. The data contain fewer than 200,000 clones, approximately 80% of them singletons. The sample consisted of peripheral blood. This receptor was identified in a human donor in a cohort sampled during active COVID-19. The gene calls are TRBV28 and TRBJ1-6; no clear D gene. The CDR3 DNA follows: TGTGCCAGCAGCACAGAGACCGGGATCCGAGGGTCGTATAATTCACCCCTCCACTTT. Its protein product is CASSTETGIRGSYNSPLHF.